These 26 T cell receptor beta chains share one sample of origin, sequenced in a study of blood T cells in healthy people across ages (dated by TCRdb to between 2015 and 2017). The library was made by 5' RACE. Sequenced on an Illumina HiSeq 2500. A second PCR of roughly 7 to 11 cycles was performed with a sample-barcoded 5' primer and a J-beta primer mix. The public sequencing data were trimmed at Q25 with fastp and processed into clonotypes with MiXCR by TCRdb, which kept only in-frame beta chains. Every distinct CDR3 protein forms one entry, paired with its most common genes and DNA. The sample profile shows roughly 930,000 distinct CDR3 sequences; around 46% of them were found once. Together, the top ten hold roughly an eighth of the sample. Sequencing was performed on blood. These receptors all come from a man aged 25 to 40 in good health.

The rearrangement links TRBV28 to TRBJ2-7; 9 bases are shared with TRBD1. This CDR3 spans 16 amino acids. Germline assignment: CDR1 MDHEN and CDR2 SYDVKM. Losses at the gene ends were 6 bases for V and 7 bases for J; bases not matched to a gene: 16. This CDR3 is CASSVNPGTGSGEQYF. CDR3 coding DNA: TGTGCCAGCAGCGTAAACCCCGGGACAGGGTCGGGAGAGCAGTACTTC.

There are a few counts of this clonotype. The chain has TRBV29-1 and TRBJ1-2, with TRBD1 matching over 7 bases. Trimming removed 6 bases from V and 1 base from J; junction bases left unmatched: 5. Germline V gives CDR1 SQVTM, CDR2 ANQGSEA. The CDR3 consists of 13 residues. The CDR3 DNA sequence: TGCAGCGTGGACCGACAGGGTAACTATGGCTACACCTTC. Amino acids: CSVDRQGNYGYTF.

This clonotype showed up just a few times. The V call is TRBV18, the J call TRBJ2-4; possible D gene TRBD1, 6 bases. V dropped 3 bases and J dropped 3 bases, with 9 bases sitting between them. Per germline, CDR1 KGHSH and CDR2 LQKENI. The CDR3 has 14 residues. For the CDR3, the DNA is TGTGCCAGCTCACCTGAGACAGGCAAAAACATTCAGTACTTC. This translates into CASSPETGKNIQYF.

The J gene is TRBJ1-2, the V gene TRBV3-1; weak D call: TRBD1 (5 bases). This CDR3 region has 11 residues. The germline V and J ends were trimmed by 9 bases and 6 bases, with 11 bases remaining between them. CDR1 is LGHDT and CDR2 is YNNKEL in the germline V gene (reference sequence). In nucleotides, the CDR3 is TGTGCCAGTCTGGGGGTCCATGGCTACACCTTC. It yields the protein CASLGVHGYTF.

Only a few counts were recorded for this clonotype. The chain carries TRBV29-1 and TRBJ2-5; 7 bases fit TRBD1. This CDR3 comprises 14 residues. Germline CDR1 reads SQVTM; CDR2 reads ANQGSEA. V lost 1 base to trimming and J lost 1 base; unmatched junction nucleotides: 3. The CDR3 reads CSVEVRDSQETQYF. In DNA form, the CDR3 reads TGCAGCGTTGAAGTGAGGGACAGCCAAGAGACCCAGTACTTC.

In DNA, the CDR3 is TGTGCCAGCAGCTTAAGCGGCACACTGGGCACCGGGGAGCTGTTTTTT. Translating gives CASSLSGTLGTGELFF. The chain recombines TRBV7-2 with TRBJ2-2, with a weak D call TRBD2 (5 bases). Between the trimmed V and J ends, which lost 2 bases and 4 bases, there was a span of 14 bases. CDR3 length: 16 residues. Germline assignment: CDR1 SGHTA and CDR2 FQGNSA.

The chain couples TRBV15 to TRBJ1-5; D perhaps matches TRBD1 (5 bases). Per the germline V gene, CDR1 is LNHNV and CDR2 is YYDKDF (reference sequence). V gave up 3 bases and J gave up 0 bases, with 21 bases separating them. This CDR3 has 19 amino acids. The CDR3 DNA reads TGTGCCACCAGCAGGGCCTTTACGACAGCACAATATAGCAATCAGCCCCAGCATTTT. It specifies CATSRAFTTAQYSNQPQHF.

This clonotype showed up just a few times. One end of the junction fails to match germline, which may point to a read error. The V call is TRBV20-1, the J call TRBJ2-1, with D perhaps TRBD1 (6 bases). This CDR3 contains 12 residues. The germline CDR1 and CDR2 sequences are DFQATT and SNEGSKA (reference sequence). The CDR3 bases are TGCAGTGCTGGGGGACACCGGGGTGAGCGGTTCTTC. Protein product: CSAGGHRGERFF.

CDR3 region: CSATTLEYNYGYTF. CDR3 DNA sequence: TGCAGTGCAACCACCTTGGAGTATAACTATGGCTACACCTTC. The chain recombines TRBV20-1 with TRBJ1-2; D uncertain. CDR3 size: 14 residues. The germline V and J ends were trimmed by 6 bases and 1 base, with 15 bases remaining between them. CDR1 is DFQATT and CDR2 is SNEGSKA in the germline V gene (reference sequence).

This clonotype was seen a few times. The junction does not match germline at one end; this may be a read error. This chain uses TRBV27 with TRBJ2-5; no definite D call. This CDR3 comprises 11 residues. Germline CDR1 and CDR2: MNHEY and SMNVEV (reference sequence). CDR3 nucleotides: TGTACCAGCAGACCTCAAGAGACCCAGTACTTC. Translating it yields CTSRPQETQYF.

The rearrangement uses TRBV30 and TRBJ2-7; the D is unclear. The CDR3 spans 14 residues. CDR1 is GTSNPN and CDR2 is SVGIG in the germline V gene (reference sequence). Between the trimmed V and J ends, which lost 0 bases and 0 bases, there was a span of 9 bases. CDR3 loop: CAWSVAVSSYEQYF. CDR3 bases: TGTGCCTGGAGTGTCGCGGTTTCCTCCTACGAGCAGTACTTC. Filled out from reference TRBV30 and TRBJ2-7, the complete variable domain reads SQTIHQWPATLVQPVGSPLSLECTVEGTSNPNLYWYRQAAGRGLQLLFYSVGIGQISSEVPQNLSASRPQDRQFILSSKKLLLSDSGFYLCAWSVAVSSYEQYFGPGTRLTVT.

The sample holds a few counts of this clonotype. The chain carries TRBV29-1 and TRBJ2-7, with 8 positions matching TRBD1. Germline CDR1 and CDR2: SQVTM and ANQGSEA. After removal of 7 bases from V and 6 bases from J, the junction contained 14 bases not matched to a gene. This CDR3 is 14 amino acids long. DNA of the CDR3: TGCAGCGCGACAGGGGCCATATCAGAAGGCGAGCAGTACTTC. Translation gives CSATGAISEGEQYF.

This chain links TRBV28 with TRBJ2-7, with 7 nucleotides matching TRBD1. Near its end, the DNA agrees better with TRBJ2-5, so the J call may be wrong. The CDR3 extends over 13 amino acids. Germline CDR1 is MDHEN and CDR2 is SYDVKM. The CDR3 loop reads CASSDGTEETQYF. CDR3 coding DNA: TGTGCCAGCAGTGACGGGACAGAAGAGACCCAGTACTTC.

V is TRBV28 and J is TRBJ2-2; TRBD1 agrees at 8 bases. V shed 1 base and J 6 bases; nucleotides not matched to a gene: 7. The length of the CDR3 is 16 residues. The germline V gene has CDR1 MDHEN and CDR2 SYDVKM. CDR3 nucleotide sequence: TGTGCCAGCAGTTTATTGTACAGGGGGACCCCCGGGGAGCTGTTTTTT. It encodes CASSLLYRGTPGELFF. The full variable domain, completed using reference TRBV28 and TRBJ2-2, is DVKVTQSSRYLVKRTGEKVFLECVQDMDHENMFWYRQDPGLGLRLIYFSYDVKMKEKGDIPEGYSVSREKKERFSLILESASTNQTSMYLCASSLLYRGTPGELFFGEGSRLTVL.

This rearrangement joins TRBV2 to TRBJ1-4, with 9 nucleotides matching TRBD1. V lost 7 bases, J lost 10 bases, and 10 bases stayed unmatched. From germline, CDR1 is SNHLY and CDR2 FYNNEI. The CDR3 is made up of 14 amino acids. In nucleotides, the CDR3 is TGTGCCAGCATTTCCGGGACAGGGCGTCTAAAACTGTTTTTT. Encoded protein: CASISGTGRLKLFF. Full variable domain (remainder filled in from reference TRBV2 and TRBJ1-4): EPEVTQTPSHQVTQMGQEVILRCVPISNHLYFYWYRQILGQKVEFLVSFYNNEISEKSEIFDDQFSVERPDGSNFTLKIRSTKLEDSAMYFCASISGTGRLKLFFGSGTQLSVL.

The chain is built from TRBV12-3 or TRBV12-4 and TRBJ1-2; 7 bases match TRBD1. This CDR3 has 17 residues. J was trimmed by 9 bases and V by 7 bases; bases with no gene match: 23. Here the CDR3 DNA reads TGTGCCAGCACCGTAGATCTGGGCGCGACAGGGACGTCCCGCTACACCTTC. This sequence encodes CASTVDLGATGTSRYTF.

For this clonotype: The junction shows a germline mismatch at one end, possibly a read error. V usage is TRBV4-1 and J usage is TRBJ1-1; D ambiguous. The CDR3 is 16 amino acids. The germline V gene has CDR1 MGHRA and CDR2 YSYEKL. CDR3: CASSQDRGVKNTGAFF. Here the CDR3 DNA reads TGCGCCAGCAGCCAAGATCGGGGTGTAAAGAACACTGGAGCTTTCTTT.

The chain recombines TRBV21-1 with TRBJ1-4; the table's D call, TRBD1, was not checked against the DNA. TRBV21-1 is reported as a pseudogene. This CDR3 region has 15 residues. CDR3 coding DNA: TGTGCCAGCAGCATGCCCGGGACAGGGGACGAAAAACTGTTTTTT. It yields the protein CASSMPGTGDEKLFF.

The rearrangement uses TRBV11-2 and TRBJ2-5, with D possibly matching TRBD2 (7 bases). The germline CDR1 and CDR2 sequences are SGHAT and FQNNGV. With 1 base removed from V and 4 bases from J, the gap between germline ends came to 16 bases. The CDR3 covers 16 residues. The CDR3 region has the DNA TGTGCCAGCAGCTTAGGGTCGGGGGGCCGTCTAGAGACCCAGTACTTC. Translation gives CASSLGSGGRLETQYF. The full variable domain, completed using reference TRBV11-2 and TRBJ2-5, is EAGVAQSPRYKIIEKRQSVAFWCNPISGHATLYWYQQILGQGPKLLIQFQNNGVVDDSQLPKDRFSAERLKGVDSTLKIQPAKLEDSAVYLCASSLGSGGRLETQYFGPGTRLLVL.

V is TRBV10-3 and J is TRBJ1-5; 9 positions match TRBD1. This CDR3 is built from 14 residues. Losses at the gene ends were 4 bases for V and 7 bases for J; bases not matched to a gene: 5. Looked up from germline, CDR1 is ENHRY and CDR2 is SYGVKD. The CDR3 is CAISGTGVLQPQHF. The CDR3 DNA reads as TGTGCCATCAGTGGGACAGGGGTTTTACAGCCCCAGCATTTT.

This clonotype was recorded a few times. V and J are TRBV27 and TRBJ2-7, with 8 nucleotides matching TRBD1. The V gene end was trimmed by 8 bases and the J gene end by 2 bases; junction bases not matched to a gene: 5. The CDR3 sequence is 13 residues long. Germline CDR1 and CDR2: MNHEY and SMNVEV (reference sequence). CDR3 amino acids: CASGQGWTYEQYF. DNA for the CDR3: TGTGCCAGCGGACAGGGATGGACCTACGAGCAGTACTTC.

In this sample, this clonotype turned up once. The chain links TRBV28 to TRBJ2-1; TRBD1 matches at 7 bases. Germline V gene data show CDR1 as MDHEN and CDR2 as SYDVKM. V shed 6 bases and J 5 bases; nucleotides not matched to a gene: 10. The CDR3 length is 15 residues. CDR3 sequence reads: CASSSGQEPHNEQFF. CDR3 sequence (DNA): TGTGCCAGCAGCTCAGGACAGGAGCCCCACAATGAGCAGTTCTTC.

The V and J genes are TRBV20-1 and TRBJ2-5; perhaps D is TRBD1 or TRBD2 (5 bases each). This CDR3 contains 12 residues. Germline CDR1 and CDR2: DFQATT and SNEGSKA (reference sequence). Between the trimmed V and J ends, which lost 3 bases and 2 bases, there was a span of 7 bases. The CDR3 region has the DNA TGCAGTGCTAGTTGGGGGCAAGAGACCCAGTACTTC. Translation: CSASWGQETQYF.

Details on this clonotype: Compared with germline, one end of the junction differs, possibly owing to a read error. This chain joins TRBV27 and TRBJ1-1; 7 positions match TRBD1. Germline V gives CDR1 MNHEY, CDR2 SMNVEV (reference sequence). This CDR3 region has 16 residues. CDR3 residues: CASREPDREMNTGAFF. The CDR3 coding sequence is TGTGCCAGCAGAGAACCAGACAGGGAGATGAACACTGGAGCTTTCTTT.

Only a few counts were recorded for this clonotype. The chain carries TRBV6-5 and TRBJ2-5, with D unclear. The CDR3 has 13 amino acids. Per the germline V gene, CDR1 is MNHEY and CDR2 is SVGAGI. V lost 2 bases and J lost 1, with 5 bases in between. CDR3 nucleotide sequence: TGTGCCAGCAGTTACGGCTCCCAAGAGACCCAGTACTTC. The encoded protein is CASSYGSQETQYF.

This clonotype has more than one count but fewer than ten. One end of the junction is discordant with germline, which a read error may explain. The chain combines TRBV4-1 with TRBJ1-5, with 7 bases aligning to TRBD1. The CDR3 is 14 residues long. Germline assignment: CDR1 MGHRA and CDR2 YSYEKL. CDR3 bases: TGTGCCAGCAGCCAAGGCAGGGGGGGTCAGCCCCAGCATTTT. This codes for CASSQGRGGQPQHF.